This T cell receptor (beta chain) was recorded in a study of tumor-infiltrating lymphocytes in primary liver carcinoma. Study observations and caveats: Tumors had a top-250-clone fraction that was significantly higher than blood (p = 0.039).

The CDR3 has 13 amino acids. V trimming: 6 bases; J trimming: 4 bases; junction bases outside the gene matches: 6. CDR1 is SGHDT, CDR2 YYEEEE, per germline. The tissue used was unsorted bulk material of about 19-30 mg. RNA and DNA were co-extracted from it with the AllPrep DNA/RNA mini kit. A note on this clonotype: Its antigen is as yet unknown.

The input was about 500 ng total RNA; TCR beta cDNA was made from it with a constant-region primer. A slightly modified ARM-PCR protocol with three nested multiplex PCR rounds produced these TCR beta libraries. TRBV1-TRBV30 forward primers paired with a C-beta reverse primer were used in the first two PCR rounds, which ran roughly 9 cycles each. MiXCR, run by TCRdb on the multiplex PCR reads, gives a single entry per CDR3 protein. This sample has some 94,000 distinct CDR3 sequences; 55% to 70% occur once, and the top ten carry more than 8%. The source of this sequence is a woman aged 55-75 years with primary liver carcinoma and hepatitis B virus infection. The sequenced material came from liver tumor tissue from sampling region 5. As to subset: tumor region T5, tumor centre. This sequence joins TRBV5-6 and TRBJ2-5; 7 positions agree with TRBD2. CDR3 protein: CASNLGGVETQYF. CDR3 nucleotides: TGTGCCAGCAACCTGGGGGGGGTAGAGACCCAGTACTTC.